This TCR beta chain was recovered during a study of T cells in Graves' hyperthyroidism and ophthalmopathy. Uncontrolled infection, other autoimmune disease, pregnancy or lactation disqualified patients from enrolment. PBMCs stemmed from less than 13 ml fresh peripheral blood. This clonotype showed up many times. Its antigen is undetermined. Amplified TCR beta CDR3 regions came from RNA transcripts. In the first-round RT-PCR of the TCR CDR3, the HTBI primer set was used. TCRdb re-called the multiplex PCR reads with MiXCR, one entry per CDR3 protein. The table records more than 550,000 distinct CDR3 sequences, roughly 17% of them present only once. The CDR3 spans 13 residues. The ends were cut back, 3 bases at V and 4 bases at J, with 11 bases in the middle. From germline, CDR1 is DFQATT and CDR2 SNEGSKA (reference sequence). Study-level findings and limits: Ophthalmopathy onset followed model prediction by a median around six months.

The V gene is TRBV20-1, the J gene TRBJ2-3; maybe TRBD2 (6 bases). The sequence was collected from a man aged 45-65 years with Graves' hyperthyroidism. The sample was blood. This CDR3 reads CSASRTIADTQYF. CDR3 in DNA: TGCAGTGCTAGTAGGACTATAGCAGATACGCAGTATTTT.